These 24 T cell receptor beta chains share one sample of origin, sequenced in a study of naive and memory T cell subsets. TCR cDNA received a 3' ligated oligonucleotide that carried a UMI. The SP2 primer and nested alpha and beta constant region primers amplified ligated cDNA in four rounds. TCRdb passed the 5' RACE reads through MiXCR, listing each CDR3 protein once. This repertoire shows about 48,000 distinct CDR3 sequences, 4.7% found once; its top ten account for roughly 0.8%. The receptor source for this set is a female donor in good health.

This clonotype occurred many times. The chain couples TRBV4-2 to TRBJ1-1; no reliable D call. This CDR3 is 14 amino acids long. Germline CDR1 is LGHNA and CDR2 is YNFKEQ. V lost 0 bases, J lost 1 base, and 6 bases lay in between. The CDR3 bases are TGTGCCAGCAGCCAAGAAGGGCGGAACACTGAAGCTTTCTTT. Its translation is CASSQEGRNTEAFF.

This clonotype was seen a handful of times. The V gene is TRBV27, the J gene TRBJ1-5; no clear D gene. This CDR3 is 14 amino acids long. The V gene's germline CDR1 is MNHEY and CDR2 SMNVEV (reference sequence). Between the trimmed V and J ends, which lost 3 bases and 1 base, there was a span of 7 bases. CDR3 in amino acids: CASSLVGSNQPQHF. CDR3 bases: TGTGCCAGCAGTTTGGTGGGAAGCAATCAGCCCCAGCATTTT.

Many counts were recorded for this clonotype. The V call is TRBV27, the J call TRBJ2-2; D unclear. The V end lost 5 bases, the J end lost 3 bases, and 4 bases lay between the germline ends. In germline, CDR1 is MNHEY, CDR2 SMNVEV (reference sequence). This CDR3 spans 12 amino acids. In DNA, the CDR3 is TGTGCCAGCAGTACCTACACCGGGGAGCTGTTTTTT. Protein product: CASSTYTGELFF.

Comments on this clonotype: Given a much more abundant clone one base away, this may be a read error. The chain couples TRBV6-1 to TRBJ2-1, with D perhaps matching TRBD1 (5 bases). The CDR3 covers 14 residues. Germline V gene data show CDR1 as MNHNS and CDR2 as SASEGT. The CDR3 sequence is CASVTEVLGNDQFF. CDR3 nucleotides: TGTGCCAGCGTGACAGAAGTTTTAGGGAATGATCAGTTCTTC.

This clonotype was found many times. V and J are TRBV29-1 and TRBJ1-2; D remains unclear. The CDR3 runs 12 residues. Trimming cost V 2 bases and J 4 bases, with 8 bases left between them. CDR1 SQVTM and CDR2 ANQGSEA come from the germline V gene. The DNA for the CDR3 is TGCAGCGTTGAAACGGCAGTCTATGGCTACACCTTC. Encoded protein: CSVETAVYGYTF. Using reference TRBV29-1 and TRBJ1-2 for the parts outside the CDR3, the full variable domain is SAVISQKPSRDICQRGTSLTIQCQVDSQVTMMFWYRQQPGQSLTLIATANQGSEATYESGFVIDKFPISRPNLTFSTLTVSNMSPEDSSIYLCSVETAVYGYTFGSGTRLTVV.

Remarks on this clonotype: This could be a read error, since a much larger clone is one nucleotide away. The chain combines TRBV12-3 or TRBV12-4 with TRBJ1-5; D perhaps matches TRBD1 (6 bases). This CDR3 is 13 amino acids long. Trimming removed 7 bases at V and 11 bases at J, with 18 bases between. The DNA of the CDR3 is TGTGCCAGCAAACCAAACAGGGTTTCGGCCCAGCATTTT. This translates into CASKPNRVSAQHF.

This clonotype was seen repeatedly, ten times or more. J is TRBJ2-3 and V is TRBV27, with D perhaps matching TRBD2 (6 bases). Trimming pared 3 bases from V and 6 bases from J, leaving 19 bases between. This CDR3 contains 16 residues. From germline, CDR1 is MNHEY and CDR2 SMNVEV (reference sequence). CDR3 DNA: TGTGCCAGCAGTTTGAGCGGGCCACCACCCGGGGATACGCAGTATTTT. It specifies CASSLSGPPPGDTQYF.

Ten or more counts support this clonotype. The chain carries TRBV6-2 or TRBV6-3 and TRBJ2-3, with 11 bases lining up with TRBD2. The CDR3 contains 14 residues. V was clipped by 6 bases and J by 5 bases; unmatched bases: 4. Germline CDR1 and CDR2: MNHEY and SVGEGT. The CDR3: CASSHGLAGDTQYF. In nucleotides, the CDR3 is TGTGCCAGCAGCCACGGACTAGCGGGAGATACGCAGTATTTT.

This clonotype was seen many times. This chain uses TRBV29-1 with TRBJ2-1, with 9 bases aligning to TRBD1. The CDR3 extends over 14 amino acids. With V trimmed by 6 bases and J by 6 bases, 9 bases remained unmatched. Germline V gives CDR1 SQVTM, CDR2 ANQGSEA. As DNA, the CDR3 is TGCAGCGTCCGAGACAGGGGGTTCGGCAATGAGCAGTTCTTC. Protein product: CSVRDRGFGNEQFF.

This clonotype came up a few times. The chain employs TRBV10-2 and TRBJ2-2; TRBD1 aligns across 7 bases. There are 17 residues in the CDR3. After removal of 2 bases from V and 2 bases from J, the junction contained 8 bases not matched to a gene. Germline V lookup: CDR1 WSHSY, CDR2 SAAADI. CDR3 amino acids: CASSENRGPSNTGELFF. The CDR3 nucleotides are TGCGCCAGCAGTGAGAACAGGGGCCCCTCCAACACCGGGGAGCTGTTTTTT.

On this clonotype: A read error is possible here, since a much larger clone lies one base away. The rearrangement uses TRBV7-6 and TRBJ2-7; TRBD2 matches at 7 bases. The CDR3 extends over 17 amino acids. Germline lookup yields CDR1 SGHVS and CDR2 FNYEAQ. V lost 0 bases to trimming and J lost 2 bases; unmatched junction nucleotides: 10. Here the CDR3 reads CASSLAWLADPPYEQYF. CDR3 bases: TGTGCCAGCAGCTTAGCCTGGCTAGCGGACCCCCCCTACGAGCAGTACTTC.

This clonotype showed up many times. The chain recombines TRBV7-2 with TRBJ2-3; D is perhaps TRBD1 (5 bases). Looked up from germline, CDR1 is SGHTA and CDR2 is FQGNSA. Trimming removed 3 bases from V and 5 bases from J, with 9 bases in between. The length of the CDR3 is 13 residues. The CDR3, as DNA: TGTGCCAGCAGCTTTGGACACCGAGATACGCAGTATTTT. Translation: CASSFGHRDTQYF.

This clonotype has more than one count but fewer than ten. CDR3: CAWSTESYEQYF. The CDR3 region has the DNA TGTGCCTGGAGTACGGAATCCTACGAGCAGTACTTC. The gene calls are TRBV30 and TRBJ2-7; no reliable D call. CDR1 and CDR2 (germline): GTSNPN, SVGIG (reference sequence). The CDR3 extends over 12 amino acids. V was trimmed by 2 bases and J by 1 base, leaving 6 bases between them.

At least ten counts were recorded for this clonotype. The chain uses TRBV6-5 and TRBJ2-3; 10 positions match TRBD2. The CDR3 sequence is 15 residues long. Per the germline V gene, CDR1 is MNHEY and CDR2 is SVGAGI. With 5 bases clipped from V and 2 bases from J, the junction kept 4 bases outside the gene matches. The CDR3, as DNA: TGTGCCAGCAGTGCACTAGCGGGGCACACAGATACGCAGTATTTT. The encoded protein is CASSALAGHTDTQYF.

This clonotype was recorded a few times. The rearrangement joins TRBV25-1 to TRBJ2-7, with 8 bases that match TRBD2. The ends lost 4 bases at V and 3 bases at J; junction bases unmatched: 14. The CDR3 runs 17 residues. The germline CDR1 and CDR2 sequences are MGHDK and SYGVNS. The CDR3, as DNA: TGTGCCAGCAGTGGTGGTAGCGGGAACCCGGGGAGCTACGAGCAGTACTTC. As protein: CASSGGSGNPGSYEQYF.

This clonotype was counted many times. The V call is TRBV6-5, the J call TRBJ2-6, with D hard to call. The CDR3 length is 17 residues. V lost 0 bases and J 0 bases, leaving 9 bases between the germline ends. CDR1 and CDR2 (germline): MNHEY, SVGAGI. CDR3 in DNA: TGTGCCAGCAGTTACTCGATAATCGTCTCTGGGGCCAACGTCCTGACTTTC. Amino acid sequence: CASSYSIIVSGANVLTF.

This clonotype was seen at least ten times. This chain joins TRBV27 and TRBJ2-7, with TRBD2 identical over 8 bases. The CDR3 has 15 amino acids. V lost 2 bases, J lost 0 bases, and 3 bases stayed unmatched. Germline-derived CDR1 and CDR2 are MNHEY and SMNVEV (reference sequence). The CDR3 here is CASSLIGGGSYEQYF. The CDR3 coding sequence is TGTGCCAGCAGTTTAATCGGGGGGGGCTCCTACGAGCAGTACTTC.

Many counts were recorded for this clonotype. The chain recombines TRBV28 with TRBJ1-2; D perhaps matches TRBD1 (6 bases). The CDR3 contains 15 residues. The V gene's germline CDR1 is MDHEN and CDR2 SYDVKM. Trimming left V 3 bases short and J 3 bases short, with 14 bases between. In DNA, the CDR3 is TGTGCCAGCAGTTTCTGGGGGGCGCAGGACTATGGCTACACCTTC. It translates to CASSFWGAQDYGYTF.

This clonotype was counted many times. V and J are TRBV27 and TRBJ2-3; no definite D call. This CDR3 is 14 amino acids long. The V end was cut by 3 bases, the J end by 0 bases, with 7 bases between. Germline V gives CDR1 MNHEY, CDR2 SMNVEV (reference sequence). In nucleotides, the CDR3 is TGTGCCAGCAGTTTTGTAACTAGCACAGATACGCAGTATTTT. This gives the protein CASSFVTSTDTQYF.

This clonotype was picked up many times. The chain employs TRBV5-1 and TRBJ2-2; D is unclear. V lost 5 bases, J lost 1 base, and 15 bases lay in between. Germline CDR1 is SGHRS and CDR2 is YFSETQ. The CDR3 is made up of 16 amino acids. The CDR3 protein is CASSPLGRGNTGELFF. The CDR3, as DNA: TGCGCCAGCAGTCCCCTCGGCCGCGGGAACACCGGGGAGCTGTTTTTT.

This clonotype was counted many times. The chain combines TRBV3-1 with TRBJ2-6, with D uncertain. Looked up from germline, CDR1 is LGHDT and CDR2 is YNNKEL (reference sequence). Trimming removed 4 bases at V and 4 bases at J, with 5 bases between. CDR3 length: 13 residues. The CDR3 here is CASSRGGANVLTF. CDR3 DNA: TGTGCCAGCAGCCGAGGAGGGGCCAACGTCCTGACTTTC.

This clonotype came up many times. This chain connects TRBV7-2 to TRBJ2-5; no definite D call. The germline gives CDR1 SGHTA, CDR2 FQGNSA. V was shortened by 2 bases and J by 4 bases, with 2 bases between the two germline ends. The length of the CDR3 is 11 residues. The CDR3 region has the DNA TGTGCCAGCAGCTTAACAGAGACCCAGTACTTC. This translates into CASSLTETQYF.

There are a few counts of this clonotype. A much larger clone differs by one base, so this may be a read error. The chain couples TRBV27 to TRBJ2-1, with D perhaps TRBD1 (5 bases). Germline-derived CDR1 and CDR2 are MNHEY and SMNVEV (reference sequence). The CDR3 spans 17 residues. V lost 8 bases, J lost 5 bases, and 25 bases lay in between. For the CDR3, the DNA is TGTGCCAGCGGGGCTAAGACTTTCCTATTGAGAAACAATGAGCAGTTCTTC. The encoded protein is CASGAKTFLLRNNEQFF.

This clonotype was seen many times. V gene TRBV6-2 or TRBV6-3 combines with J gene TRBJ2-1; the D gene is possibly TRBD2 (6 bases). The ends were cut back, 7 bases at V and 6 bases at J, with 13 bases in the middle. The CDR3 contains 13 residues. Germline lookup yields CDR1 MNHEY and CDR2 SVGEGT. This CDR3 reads CASMGSGRNEQFF. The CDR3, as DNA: TGTGCCAGCATGGGTAGCGGCCGCAATGAGCAGTTCTTC.